This paragraph reports one T cell receptor (beta chain). The sample belongs to a study of blood T cell repertoires in COVID-19. V was trimmed by 1 base and J by 7 bases, leaving 10 bases between them. The CDR3 is 13 amino acids. Germline V gives CDR1 SGHVS, CDR2 FQNEAQ. Method: immunoSEQ multiplex PCR; TCRdb's copy keeps in-frame clones and lacks some. This sample has hundreds of thousands of clones, with 80% to 90% found just once. The rearrangement uses TRBV7-8 and TRBJ1-1; the D is unclear. The sample taken for sequencing was peripheral blood. This clonotype originated in a woman aged 40 to 50 who had recovered from COVID-19. CDR3 sequence (DNA): TGTGCCAGCAGCTTAGGGGCTATCGTTGAAGCTTTCTTT. This sequence encodes CASSLGAIVEAFF.